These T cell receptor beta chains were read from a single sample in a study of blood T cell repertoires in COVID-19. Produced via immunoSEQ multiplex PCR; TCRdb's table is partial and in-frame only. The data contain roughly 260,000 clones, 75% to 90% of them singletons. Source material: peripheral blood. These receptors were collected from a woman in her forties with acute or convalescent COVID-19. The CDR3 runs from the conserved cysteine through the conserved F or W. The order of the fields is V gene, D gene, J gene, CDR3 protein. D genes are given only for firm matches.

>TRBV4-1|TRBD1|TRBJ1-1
CASSDRTGDDTEAFF
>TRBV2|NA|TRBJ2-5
CASSEGGSGTPTQYF
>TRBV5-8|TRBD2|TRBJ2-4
CASSFGSGGPDIQYF
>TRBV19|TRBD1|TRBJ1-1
CASRIRGRGTEAFF
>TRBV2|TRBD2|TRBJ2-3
CASIGLGSDTQYF
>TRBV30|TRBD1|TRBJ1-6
CAWSAGQENSPLHF
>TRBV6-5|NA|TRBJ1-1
CASSPPGGRNTEAFF
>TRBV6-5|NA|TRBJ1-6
CASSYPNAGANSPLHF
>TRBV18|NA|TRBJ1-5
CASSLNRVAGDQPQHF
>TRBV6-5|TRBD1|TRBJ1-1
CASRRGLDLNTEAFF
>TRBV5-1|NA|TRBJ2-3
CASSLAGWGRTDTQYF
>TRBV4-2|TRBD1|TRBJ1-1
CASSQDTGGASMNTEAFF
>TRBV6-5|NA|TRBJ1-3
CASSYSVAGVANTIYF
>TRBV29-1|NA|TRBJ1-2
CSVRFTGSQSYGYTF
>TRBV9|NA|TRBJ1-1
CASSVEDTGRANTEAFF
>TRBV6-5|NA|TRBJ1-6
CASRRGELRAPLHF
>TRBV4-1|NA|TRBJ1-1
CASSQETTLGTEAFF
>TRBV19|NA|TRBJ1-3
CASSILAGSLTSGNTIYF
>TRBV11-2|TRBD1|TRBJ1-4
CASSLRGQPNEKLFF
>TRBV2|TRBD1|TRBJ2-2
CASRADRAATGELFF
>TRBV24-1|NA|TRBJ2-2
CATSDRTGELFF
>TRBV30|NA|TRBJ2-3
CAWSVQVGDTQYF
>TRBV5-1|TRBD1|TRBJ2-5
CASRRQDRYQETQYF
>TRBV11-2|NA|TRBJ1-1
CASSLQGPSFF
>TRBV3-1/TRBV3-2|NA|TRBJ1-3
CASSSWYRAPSGNTIYF
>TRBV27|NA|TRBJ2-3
CASSPYTDTQYF
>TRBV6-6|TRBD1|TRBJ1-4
CASSSPTGTGAGKLFF
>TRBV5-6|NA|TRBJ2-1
CASSRLSSYNEQFF
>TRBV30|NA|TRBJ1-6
CAWSVSGRDLYNSPLHF
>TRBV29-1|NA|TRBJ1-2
CSVQGWQYGYTF
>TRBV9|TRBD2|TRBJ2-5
CASSVSGGWETQYF
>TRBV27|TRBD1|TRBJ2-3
CASSLVDRGETDTQYF
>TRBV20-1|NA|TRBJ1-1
CSASHNPGQEAFF
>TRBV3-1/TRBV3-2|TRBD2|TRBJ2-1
CASSPRLAGYNEQFF
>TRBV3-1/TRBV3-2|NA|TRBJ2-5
CASSQQPVGETQYF
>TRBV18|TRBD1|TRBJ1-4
CASSSTRGTGIEKLFF
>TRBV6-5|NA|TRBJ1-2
CASTFEPTNYGYTF
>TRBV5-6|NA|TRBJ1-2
CASSGQGIDYGYTF
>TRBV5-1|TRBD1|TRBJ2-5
CASSLRVGGQTKTQYF
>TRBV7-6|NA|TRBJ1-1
CASSLAIGGRLNTEAFF
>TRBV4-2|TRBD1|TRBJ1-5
CASSQTGFQPQHF
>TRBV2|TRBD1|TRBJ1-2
CASSDPGQGNYGYTF
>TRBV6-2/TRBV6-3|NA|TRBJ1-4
CASSYLGPDEKLFF